This T cell receptor beta chain was sequenced for a study of cytomegalovirus exposure and HLA in healthy donors. Worth noting for this clone: Its antigen is unidentified. This CDR3 is also generated by other DNA sequences in the sample.

With 60 Vbeta and 13 Jbeta primers, the PCR was carried out. Profiling relied on immunoSEQ multiplex PCR, and the TCRdb table lists in-frame clones only, not all of them. The sample shows fewer than 300,000 clones, 75% to 90% of them seen only once. Broader study findings: In a later analysis, a missense DCLRE1C variant was linked to TCR beta V- and J-gene trimming. In vitro assays verified that three CMV-associated chains recognized CMV antigens specifically. Presence/absence analysis assumed near-uniform sequencing depth across donors. TCR beta chains associated with HLA were, in a later analysis, more clonally expanded than equally common others.

The V gene end was trimmed by 3 bases and the J gene end by 4 bases; junction bases not matched to a gene: 0. CDR1 and CDR2 from the germline V gene are SGHVS and FQNEAQ. The CDR3 has 13 amino acids. What was sequenced was PBMCs. The sequence derives from a man aged 35-49 years in good health and CMV-seropositive. The chain links TRBV7-8 to TRBJ2-1, with TRBD1 identical over 7 bases. The CDR3 DNA reads TGTGCCAGCAGCTTCAGGGGGTACAATGAGCAGTTCTTC. This sequence encodes CASSFRGYNEQFF.